The clone carrying this TCR beta chain was seen a handful of times. Its specificity is not known. This record belongs to a study of identical twins. Study results and limitations: Invariant MAIT and iNKT cells may have partly biased zero-insertion analyses. Memory repertoires showed no such pattern, whereas abundant cord blood beta clonotypes carried fewer insertions. The degree of excess twin sharing was weaker in beta out-of-frame sequences.

Addition of a universal primer site occurred through template switching, and cDNA carried unique molecular identifiers. Via MiXCR, TCRdb re-called the 5' RACE reads, giving one row per CDR3 protein. The table shows around 450,000 distinct CDR3 sequences, with 14% occurring only once. The CDR3 length is 16 residues. The trim removed 4 bases at V and 8 bases at J, leaving 15 bases unmatched. Germline assignment: CDR1 SEHNR and CDR2 FQNEAQ (reference sequence). These data are also associated with another study on yellow fever vaccine responses in identical twins.

The chain combines TRBV7-9 with TRBJ2-7, with TRBD1 identical over 9 bases. The sample was CD4+ T cells sorted from blood. The clonotype comes from a young woman in good health. CDR3 bases: TGTGCCAGCAGCTCGAGGGTGACCGGGACAGGGTTGCAGCAGTACTTC. Translating it yields CASSSRVTGTGLQQYF. Full variable domain (rest looked up from reference TRBV7-9 and TRBJ2-7): DTGVSQNPRHKITKRGQNVTFRCDPISEHNRLYWYRQTLGQGPEFLTYFQNEAQLEKSRLLSDRFSAERPKGSFSTLEIQRTEQGDSAMYLCASSSRVTGTGLQQYFGPGTRLTVT.